A selection of T cell receptor beta chains follows, all from one sample in a study of T cells after yellow fever vaccination. TCRdb reprocessed the 5' RACE reads with MiXCR, giving one entry per CDR3 protein. Of under 400,000 distinct CDR3 sequences in the sample, under 15% were seen once. The input for sequencing was CD4+ T cells sorted from PBMCs, taken 15 days after the yellow fever booster vaccination. These receptors were collected from a man between 18 and 35 years old who received the YFV17D yellow fever vaccine. CDR3s include the opening cysteine and the closing phenylalanine or tryptophan. The D gene is left open where the match is weak. The size field is filled for only some rows; it gives once, few, many or a size class.

CASSLGQASSQPQHF TGTGCCAGCTCACTGGGACAGGCCTCAAGTCAGCCCCAGCATTTT TRBJ1-5 few 15 TRBD1 TRBV18
CASKRGVNQPQHF TGTGCCAGCAAGAGGGGGGTGAATCAGCCCCAGCATTTT TRBJ1-5 few 13 - TRBV2
CASSWGAGVEAFF TGTGCCAGCAGTTGGGGGGCCGGGGTTGAAGCTTTCTTT TRBJ1-1 few 13 - TRBV28
CSAVVGGYGYTF TGCAGTGCTGTCGTGGGGGGCTATGGCTACACCTTC TRBJ1-2 - 12 - TRBV20-1
CASSPGQQLEQFF TGTGCCAGCAGCCCCGGACAGCAACTCGAGCAGTTCTTC TRBJ2-1 few 13 - TRBV7-8
CASSPPTASYNEQFF TGTGCCAGCAGCCCCCCGACTGCCTCCTACAATGAGCAGTTCTTC TRBJ2-1 many 15 - TRBV7-2
CASSLTGGSWHF TGTGCCAGCAGTCTAACAGGGGGGTCCTGGCATTTT TRBJ1-5 - 12 TRBD1 TRBV27
CSVVGASGANVLTF TGCAGCGTTGTGGGGGCCTCTGGGGCCAACGTCCTGACTTTC TRBJ2-6 - 14 - TRBV29-1
CASRLSSGNTIYF TGTGCCAGCAGGTTAAGTTCTGGAAACACCATATATTTT TRBJ1-3 many 13 - TRBV27
CASSGYGAASQPQHF TGTGCCAGCAGCGGCTACGGGGCGGCGTCTCAGCCCCAGCATTTT TRBJ1-5 few 15 - TRBV7-2
CASSSGYTDTQYF TGTGCCAGTAGTTCAGGCTACACAGATACGCAGTATTTT TRBJ2-3 - 13 - TRBV19
CASSLGRDRMGYGYTF TGTGCCAGCAGCTTAGGTCGAGACAGGATGGGATATGGCTACACCTTC TRBJ1-2 few 16 - TRBV7-8
CASSQEYPDTQYF TGCGCCAGCAGCCAAGAGTACCCAGATACGCAGTATTTT TRBJ2-3 - 13 - TRBV4-1
CSVPPPGTDTQYF TGCAGCGTTCCCCCCCCCGGCACAGATACGCAGTATTTT TRBJ2-3 - 13 - TRBV29-1
CASTRRGEAFF TGTGCCAGTACCAGGCGGGGGGAGGCTTTCTTT TRBJ1-1 - 11 - TRBV21-1
CASSTSTETQYF TGTGCCAGCAGTACTAGTACCGAGACCCAGTACTTC TRBJ2-5 - 12 - TRBV28
CASSSLRGNAEAFF TGTGCCAGCAGCAGCCTCAGGGGAAATGCTGAAGCTTTCTTT TRBJ1-1 few 14 - TRBV7-2
CATSRDSGGLSNQPQHF TGTGCCACCAGCAGAGATTCGGGAGGCTTGAGCAATCAGCCCCAGCATTTT TRBJ1-5 - 17 - TRBV15
CASSPTGAGDTQYF TGCGCCAGCAGCCCTACAGGGGCGGGAGATACGCAGTATTTT TRBJ2-3 few 14 TRBD1 TRBV5-1
CASSYSRGLLQETQYF TGTGCCAGCAGTTACTCACGGGGACTGTTACAAGAGACCCAGTACTTC TRBJ2-5 - 16 - TRBV6-5
CAISDERGGDTQYF TGTGCCATCAGTGACGAGCGGGGAGGTGATACGCAGTATTTT TRBJ2-3 - 14 TRBD2 TRBV10-3
CASTPHPPQGDGEKLFF TGTGCCAGCACCCCCCACCCCCCACAGGGAGACGGCGAAAAACTGTTTTTT TRBJ1-4 few 17 - TRBV6-5
CASSDSARTGQPQHF TGTGCCAGCAGTGACTCAGCAAGGACAGGCCAGCCCCAGCATTTT TRBJ1-5 - 15 TRBD1 TRBV6-4
CASSGRTAFTDTQYF TGTGCCAGCAGCGGACGGACAGCCTTCACAGATACGCAGTATTTT TRBJ2-3 few 15 - TRBV7-9
CASSLKGLPNTEAFF TGTGCCAGCAGCTTAAAGGGGCTGCCGAACACTGAAGCTTTCTTT TRBJ1-1 - 15 - TRBV7-9
CAISVTPNRGRTGELFF TGTGCCATCAGTGTCACTCCGAACAGGGGTAGGACCGGGGAGCTGTTTTTT TRBJ2-2 - 17 TRBD1 TRBV10-3
CSAADSVTYGYTF TGCAGTGCTGCGGATTCGGTTACCTATGGCTACACCTTC TRBJ1-2 - 13 - TRBV20-1
CASSPPTTNEKLFF TGTGCCAGCTCACCACCCACAACTAATGAAAAACTGTTTTTT TRBJ1-4 - 14 - TRBV18
CSATSATAFGYGYTF TGCAGTGCTACCTCGGCCACGGCGTTTGGCTATGGCTACACCTTC TRBJ1-2 many 15 - TRBV20-1
CASSPTRGAGNQPQHF TGTGCCAGCTCACCAACCAGGGGTGCGGGCAATCAGCCCCAGCATTTT TRBJ1-5 few 16 - TRBV18
CASSLGGANNQPQHF TGTGCCAGCAGCTTAGGGGGGGCCAACAATCAGCCCCAGCATTTT TRBJ1-5 few 15 - TRBV7-2
CASSKPGQSYEQYF TGTGCCAGCAGCAAACCGGGACAGTCCTACGAGCAGTACTTC TRBJ2-7 - 14 TRBD1 TRBV11-2
CSAPDRGGTGELFF TGCAGTGCTCCGGACAGGGGAGGAACCGGGGAGCTGTTTTTT TRBJ2-2 many 14 TRBD1 TRBV20-1
CASTGSGGVGETQYF TGCGCCAGCACGGGTAGTGGGGGCGTAGGCGAGACCCAGTACTTC TRBJ2-5 - 15 - TRBV5-1
CASSQDLVPKSTDTQYF TGTGCCAGCAGCCAAGATCTGGTCCCTAAGAGCACAGATACGCAGTATTTT TRBJ2-3 few 17 - TRBV3-1
CASRTGDVNEKLFF TGTGCCAGCCGAACCGGGGACGTTAATGAAAAACTGTTTTTT TRBJ1-4 - 14 - TRBV5-5
CASSMADLNSPLHF TGCGCCAGCAGCATGGCGGACCTGAATTCACCCCTCCACTTT TRBJ1-6 - 14 - TRBV4-1
CASSPGTAGDGEKLFF TGCGCCAGCAGCCCGGGGACAGCCGGGGATGGAGAAAAACTGTTTTTT TRBJ1-4 - 16 TRBD1 TRBV5-1